A single sample gave rise to the 13 T cell receptor beta chains below, sequenced in a study of cytomegalovirus exposure and HLA in healthy donors. The method was immunoSEQ multiplex PCR; TCRdb's version includes in-frame clones alone and lacks a portion of them. The repertoire includes 99,000 or so clones, approximately 90% of them detected once, and about 4% sits in the top ten. The specimen was PBMCs. These receptors originate from a woman under 30 in good health and CMV-seropositive.

The V and J genes are TRBV5-8 and TRBJ2-2; 8 nucleotides agree with TRBD1. CDR3 length: 18 residues. Germline loops: CDR1 SGHTS, CDR2 YDEGEE. With 4 bases clipped from V and 4 bases from J, the junction kept 15 bases outside the gene matches. This CDR3 reads CASSTDRDRVRGTGELFF. The CDR3 nucleotides are TGTGCCAGCAGCACGGACAGGGATAGGGTCCGGGGCACCGGGGAGCTGTTTTTT.

The chain has TRBV7-8 and TRBJ1-5; D not resolved. This CDR3 has 15 amino acids. V lost 5 bases, J lost 0 bases, and 11 bases lay in between. In germline, CDR1 is SGHVS, CDR2 FQNEAQ. The CDR3 reads CASSHDTHSNQPQHF. CDR3 bases: TGTGCCAGCAGCCATGACACCCATAGCAATCAGCCCCAGCATTTT.

The V gene is TRBV15, the J gene TRBJ1-5; TRBD1 matches 8 bases. The CDR3 runs to 18 residues. V lost 3 bases and J lost 13; bases outside the gene matches: 23. The V gene's germline CDR1 is LNHNV and CDR2 YYDKDF (reference sequence). The CDR3 is CATSSTKKNVRDRLGQHF. CDR3 coding DNA: TGTGCCACCAGCAGTACGAAGAAGAATGTCCGGGACAGGTTGGGGCAGCATTTT. Full variable domain (remainder filled in from reference TRBV15 and TRBJ1-5): DAMVIQNPRYQVTQFGKPVTLSCSQTLNHNVMYWYQQKSSQAPKLLFHYYDKDFNNEADTPDNFQSRRPNTSFCFLDIRSPGLGDTAMYLCATSSTKKNVRDRLGQHFGDGTRLSIL.

This rearrangement joins TRBV6-4 to TRBJ2-3; D is possibly TRBD2 (5 bases). V was pared by 4 bases and J by 1 base, with 12 bases between. Germline V CDR1 and CDR2: MRHNA, SNTAGT. The CDR3 extends over 15 amino acids. This CDR3 reads CASSVLGGRTDTQYF. In nucleotides, the CDR3 is TGTGCCAGCAGTGTTTTAGGAGGTCGCACAGATACGCAGTATTTT.

The chain employs TRBV6-5 and TRBJ1-2; 7 nucleotides align to TRBD1. The CDR3 covers 15 residues. The germline V gene has CDR1 MNHEY and CDR2 SVGAGI. V was clipped by 0 bases and J by 6 bases; unmatched bases: 7. The CDR3 region is CASSYSGQWDDGYTF. The DNA for the CDR3 is TGTGCCAGCAGTTACTCGGGACAGTGGGATGATGGCTACACCTTC.

The rearrangement links TRBV28 to TRBJ1-1; no clear D. With 6 bases removed from V and 2 bases from J, the gap between germline ends came to 10 bases. The germline V gene encodes CDR1 MDHEN and CDR2 SYDVKM. The CDR3 is 13 amino acids. CDR3 in DNA: TGTGCCAGCAGGTGGGCGGGAAACACTGAAGCTTTCTTT. Its translation: CASRWAGNTEAFF.

V is TRBV6-5 and J is TRBJ2-7, with TRBD2 matching over 9 bases. The junction had 5 bases not matched to a gene; V was cut back by 6 bases and J by 2 bases. This CDR3 region has 14 residues. CDR1 and CDR2 (germline): MNHEY, SVGAGI. The CDR3 loop reads CASRTTSGTYEQYF. In DNA, the CDR3 is TGTGCCAGCAGGACGACTAGCGGAACCTACGAGCAGTACTTC.

The chain joins TRBV5-1 to TRBJ2-1; 12 bases fit TRBD2. The J segment lost 11 bases and the V segment lost 0 bases, leaving 3 bases of the junction unmatched. In germline, CDR1 is SGHRS, CDR2 YFSETQ. This CDR3 has 14 residues. Here the CDR3 DNA reads TGCGCCAGCAGCTTGGGGACTAGCGGGGACAAGCAGTTCTTC. Its protein product is CASSLGTSGDKQFF.

The V call is TRBV19, the J call TRBJ1-2; D not resolved. Germline lookup yields CDR1 LNHDA and CDR2 SQIVND (reference sequence). V lost 7 bases and J 4 bases, leaving 19 bases between the germline ends. There are 15 residues in the CDR3. The CDR3 DNA sequence: TGTGCCAGTAAAACTACCGCGACCTACCCCTATGGCTACACCTTC. Residues: CASKTTATYPYGYTF.

This sequence joins TRBV7-8 and TRBJ1-2; D gene ambiguous. The CDR3 covers 19 residues. The germline V gene has CDR1 SGHVS and CDR2 FQNEAQ. V lost 4 bases and J lost 2, with 26 bases in between. For the CDR3, the DNA is TGTGCCAGCAGCTCAACAGCGGGGTCAATCGATCGGGCAAACTATGGCTACACCTTC. Its protein product is CASSSTAGSIDRANYGYTF.

Only one count was recorded for this clone. The chain couples TRBV6-1 to TRBJ1-1; D is unresolved. Germline loops: CDR1 MNHNS, CDR2 SASEGT. The germline V and J ends were trimmed by 4 bases and 5 bases, with 8 bases remaining between them. This CDR3 spans 12 amino acids. CDR3 sequence reads: CASSVRDTEAFF. In DNA form, the CDR3 reads TGTGCCAGCAGTGTGAGGGATACTGAAGCTTTCTTT.

CDR3 in amino acids: CASRLSGTGELFF. The CDR3 DNA is TGTGCCAGCAGACTTAGCGGGACCGGGGAGCTGTTTTTT. V and J are TRBV27 and TRBJ2-2; 7 nucleotides line up with TRBD2. The germline CDR1 and CDR2 sequences are MNHEY and SMNVEV (reference sequence). The CDR3 covers 13 residues. Trimming at V came to 6 bases and at J to 5 bases, leaving 3 bases not matched to a gene.

The chain is built from TRBV6-5 and TRBJ2-5; a weak D match, TRBD2 (7 bases). Per germline, CDR1 MNHEY and CDR2 SVGAGI. The CDR3 is 13 residues long. V was clipped by 7 bases and J by 4 bases, with 13 bases between them. The CDR3 here is CASTDGGRETQYF. DNA of the CDR3: TGTGCCAGCACCGACGGGGGGCGAGAGACCCAGTACTTC.